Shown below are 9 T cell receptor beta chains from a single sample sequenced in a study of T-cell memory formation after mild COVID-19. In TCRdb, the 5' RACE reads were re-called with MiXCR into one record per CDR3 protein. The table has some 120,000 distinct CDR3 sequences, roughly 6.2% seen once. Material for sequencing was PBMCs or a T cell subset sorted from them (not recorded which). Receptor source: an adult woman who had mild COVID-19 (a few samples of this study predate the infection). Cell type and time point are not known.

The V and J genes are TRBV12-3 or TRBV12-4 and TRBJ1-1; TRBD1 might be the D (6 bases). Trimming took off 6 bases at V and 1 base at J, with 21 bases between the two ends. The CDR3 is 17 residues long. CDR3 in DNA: TGTGCCAGCAGCCCCAGTACAGGGCGTCGGTCGAACACTGAAGCTTTCTTT. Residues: CASSPSTGRRSNTEAFF.

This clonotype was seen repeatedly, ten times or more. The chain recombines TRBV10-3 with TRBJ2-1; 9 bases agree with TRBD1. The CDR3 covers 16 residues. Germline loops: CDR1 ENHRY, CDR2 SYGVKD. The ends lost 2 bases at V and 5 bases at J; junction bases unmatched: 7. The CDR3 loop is CAISEPGQGKHNEQFF. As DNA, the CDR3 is TGTGCCATCAGTGAGCCGGGACAGGGCAAACACAATGAGCAGTTCTTC.

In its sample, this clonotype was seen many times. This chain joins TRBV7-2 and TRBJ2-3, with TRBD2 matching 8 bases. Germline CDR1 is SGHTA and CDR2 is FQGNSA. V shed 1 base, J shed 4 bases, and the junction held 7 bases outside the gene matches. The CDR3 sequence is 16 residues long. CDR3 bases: TGTGCCAGCAGCTTAGTTCGGGGGGGTATAGCAGATACGCAGTATTTT. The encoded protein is CASSLVRGGIADTQYF.

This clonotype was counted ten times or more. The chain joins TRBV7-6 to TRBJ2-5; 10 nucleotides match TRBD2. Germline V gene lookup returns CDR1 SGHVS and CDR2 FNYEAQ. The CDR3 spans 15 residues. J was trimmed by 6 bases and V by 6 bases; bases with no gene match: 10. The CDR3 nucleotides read TGTGCCAGCAGTCTCGCTAGCGGGGGTAGCCAGACCCAGTACTTC. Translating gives CASSLASGGSQTQYF. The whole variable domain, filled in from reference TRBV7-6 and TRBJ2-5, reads GAGVSQSPRYKVTKRGQDVALRCDPISGHVSLYWYRQALGQGPEFLTYFNYEAQQDKSGLPNDRFSAERPEGSISTLTIQRTEQRDSAMYRCASSLASGGSQTQYFGPGTRLLVL.

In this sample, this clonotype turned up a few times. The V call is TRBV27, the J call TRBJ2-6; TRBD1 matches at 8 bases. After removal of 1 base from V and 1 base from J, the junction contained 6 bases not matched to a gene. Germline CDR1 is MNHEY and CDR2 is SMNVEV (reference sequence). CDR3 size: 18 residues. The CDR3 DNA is TGTGCCAGCAGTTTATTCGGACAGGGCTCTTCTGGGGCCAACGTCCTGACTTTC. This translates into CASSLFGQGSSGANVLTF.

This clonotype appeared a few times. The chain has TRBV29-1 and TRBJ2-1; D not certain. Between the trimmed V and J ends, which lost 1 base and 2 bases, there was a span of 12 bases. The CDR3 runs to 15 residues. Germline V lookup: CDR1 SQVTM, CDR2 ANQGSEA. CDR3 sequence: CSVEGVERTYNEQFF. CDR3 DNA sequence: TGCAGCGTTGAAGGGGTCGAACGGACCTACAATGAGCAGTTCTTC.

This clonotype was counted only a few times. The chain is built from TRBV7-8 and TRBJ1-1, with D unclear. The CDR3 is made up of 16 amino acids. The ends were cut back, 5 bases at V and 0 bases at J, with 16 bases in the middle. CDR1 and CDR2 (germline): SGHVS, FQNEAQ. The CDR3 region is CASSIGRAALNTEAFF. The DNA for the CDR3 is TGTGCCAGCAGCATTGGGCGAGCCGCCTTGAACACTGAAGCTTTCTTT.

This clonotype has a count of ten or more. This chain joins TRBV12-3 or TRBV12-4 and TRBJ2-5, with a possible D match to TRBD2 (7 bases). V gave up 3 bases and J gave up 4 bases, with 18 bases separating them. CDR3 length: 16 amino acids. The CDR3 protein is CASSLGAGVVLETQYF. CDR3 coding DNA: TGTGCCAGCAGTTTGGGGGCGGGGGTAGTTTTAGAGACCCAGTACTTC.

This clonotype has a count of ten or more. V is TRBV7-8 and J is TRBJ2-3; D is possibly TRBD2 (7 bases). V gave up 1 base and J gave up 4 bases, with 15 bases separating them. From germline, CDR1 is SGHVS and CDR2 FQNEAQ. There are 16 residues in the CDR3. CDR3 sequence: CASSLDGGGGADTQYF. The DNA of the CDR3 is TGTGCCAGCAGCTTAGATGGGGGCGGGGGTGCAGATACGCAGTATTTT. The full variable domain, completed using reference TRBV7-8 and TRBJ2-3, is GAGVSQSPRYKVAKRGQDVALRCDPISGHVSLFWYQQALGQGPEFLTYFQNEAQLDKSGLPSDRFFAERPEGSVSTLKIQRTQQEDSAVYLCASSLDGGGGADTQYFGPGTRLTVL.